The 18 T cell receptor beta chains listed next were all sequenced from one sample in a study of T cell responses to AZD1222 COVID-19 vaccine. Assay used: immunoSEQ multiplex PCR; TCRdb lists only in-frame clones, some missing. The sample has 55,000 to 65,000 clones; over 75% are singletons. Material: peripheral blood, obtained on day 0 of AZD1222 vaccination. Receptors originate from an adult in good health.

The chain has TRBV5-6 and TRBJ1-5, with 7 nucleotides matching TRBD1. J lost 4 bases, V lost 5 bases, and 9 bases had no gene match. CDR3 length: 15 residues. Germline loops: CDR1 SGHDT, CDR2 YYEEEE. For the CDR3, the DNA is TGTGCCAGCAGTAGGAGAGGGACAGTTAATCAGCCCCAGCATTTT. Protein sequence: CASSRRGTVNQPQHF.

The J gene is TRBJ2-7, the V gene TRBV5-6; 10 nucleotides match TRBD1. The CDR3 is 14 amino acids. The V segment lost 3 bases and the J segment 5 bases; nucleotides outside the gene matches: 5. Germline V gives CDR1 SGHDT, CDR2 YYEEEE. This chain's CDR3 is CASSSRDRGHEQYF. The CDR3 DNA is TGTGCCAGCAGCTCCCGGGACAGGGGCCACGAGCAGTACTTC.

The rearrangement uses TRBV6-5 and TRBJ1-5; D is perhaps TRBD1 (5 bases). Germline V CDR1 and CDR2: MNHEY, SVGAGI. The CDR3 runs to 13 residues. With 5 bases removed from V and 9 bases from J, the gap between germline ends came to 14 bases. The CDR3 DNA reads TGTGCCAGCAGTCCCTCCCAGGGCCTGCCCCAGCATTTT. Translated: CASSPSQGLPQHF.

The chain joins TRBV12-5 to TRBJ2-3; 8 nucleotides align to TRBD2. CDR3 length equals 15 residues. Germline CDR1 reads LGHNT; CDR2 reads FRNRAP. Unmatched junction bases numbered 8, after V lost 6 bases and J lost 3 bases. The CDR3 here is CASGMRGAGTDTQYF. CDR3 sequence (DNA): TGTGCTAGTGGGATGCGGGGGGCCGGGACAGATACGCAGTATTTT. Combining the CDR3 with reference TRBV12-5 and TRBJ2-3 gives the whole variable domain DARVTQTPRHKVTEMGQEVTMRCQPILGHNTVFWYRQTMMQGLELLAYFRNRAPLDDSGMPKDRFSAEMPDATLATLKIQPSEPRDSAVYFCASGMRGAGTDTQYFGPGTRLTVL.

The chain recombines TRBV18 with TRBJ2-1; TRBD1 or TRBD2 may be the D gene (5 bases each). Germline V gives CDR1 KGHSH, CDR2 LQKENI. The CDR3 extends over 16 amino acids. Between the trimmed V and J ends, which lost 2 bases and 2 bases, there was a span of 13 bases. The CDR3 here is CASSPGGRGAYNEQFF. The CDR3 DNA reads as TGTGCCAGCTCACCAGGAGGCCGAGGGGCCTACAATGAGCAGTTCTTC.

The chain joins TRBV18 to TRBJ2-2, with 7 bases matching TRBD1. The CDR3 totals 17 residues. J was trimmed by 2 bases and V by 3 bases; bases with no gene match: 9. Looked up from germline, CDR1 is KGHSH and CDR2 is LQKENI. CDR3 in amino acids: CASSPLDREYNTGELFF. CDR3 coding DNA: TGTGCCAGCTCACCTCTTGACAGGGAGTATAACACCGGGGAGCTGTTTTTT. The full variable domain, its missing parts supplied by reference TRBV18 and TRBJ2-2, is NAGVMQNPRHLVRRRGQEARLRCSPMKGHSHVYWYRQLPEEGLKFMVYLQKENIIDESGMPKERFSAEFPKEGPSILRIQQVVRGDSAAYFCASSPLDREYNTGELFFGEGSRLTVL.

The rearrangement joins TRBV2 to TRBJ2-3; D gene ambiguous. The CDR3 totals 12 residues. Germline-derived CDR1 and CDR2 are SNHLY and FYNNEI. V lost 6 bases and J 5 bases, leaving 9 bases between the germline ends. The CDR3 DNA is TGTGCCAGCAGACCCCTGGAAGATACGCAGTATTTT. Translation: CASRPLEDTQYF.

This clone appeared once. The chain joins TRBV18 to TRBJ1-1, with D possibly matching TRBD1 (6 bases). The V gene's germline CDR1 is KGHSH and CDR2 LQKENI. The CDR3 contains 13 residues. Between the trimmed V and J ends, which lost 6 bases and 4 bases, there was a span of 12 bases. This chain's CDR3 is CASSLGGRTEAFF. The CDR3 DNA follows: TGTGCCAGCTCCCTCGGGGGGCGCACTGAAGCTTTCTTT.

The rearrangement links TRBV6-2 or TRBV6-3 to TRBJ1-5; D might be TRBD1 (6 bases). V lost 5 bases, J lost 5 bases, and 16 bases lay in between. CDR3 length equals 15 residues. Germline CDR1 MNHEY, CDR2 SVGEGT. The CDR3 DNA is TGTGCCAGCAGTCACCCGACAGGATTTTATCAGCCCCAGCATTTT. It yields the protein CASSHPTGFYQPQHF.

The chain is built from TRBV19 and TRBJ1-5, with D uncertain. Trimming pared 5 bases from V and 9 bases from J, leaving 8 bases between. This CDR3 is 11 amino acids long. Looked up from germline, CDR1 is LNHDA and CDR2 is SQIVND (reference sequence). CDR3: CASSQSGPQHF. In DNA, the CDR3 is TGTGCCAGTAGTCAAAGTGGGCCCCAGCATTTT.

This chain connects TRBV28 to TRBJ2-2; D is unclear. The CDR3 has 15 residues. V lost 7 bases, J lost 5 bases, and 17 bases lay in between. Germline-derived CDR1 and CDR2 are MDHEN and SYDVKM. The CDR3 region has the DNA TGTGCCAGCATTCAAGCCCAACTCTTAACCGGGGAGCTGTTTTTT. It translates to CASIQAQLLTGELFF. Variable domain in full (rest from reference TRBV28 and TRBJ2-2): DVKVTQSSRYLVKRTGEKVFLECVQDMDHENMFWYRQDPGLGLRLIYFSYDVKMKEKGDIPEGYSVSREKKERFSLILESASTNQTSMYLCASIQAQLLTGELFFGEGSRLTVL.

The chain uses TRBV30 and TRBJ2-7; the D call may be TRBD1 or TRBD2 (5 bases each). CDR1 and CDR2 from the germline V gene are GTSNPN and SVGIG (reference sequence). The CDR3 covers 11 residues. The ends were cut back, 3 bases at V and 4 bases at J, with 7 bases in the middle. The CDR3, as DNA: TGTGCCTGGAGGAGGGGATACGAGCAGTACTTC. This gives the protein CAWRRGYEQYF.

The chain uses TRBV6-5 and TRBJ2-7; 8 bases match TRBD2. J was trimmed by 3 bases and V by 6 bases; bases with no gene match: 7. Germline V gene data show CDR1 as MNHEY and CDR2 as SVGAGI. The CDR3 covers 14 residues. CDR3 coding DNA: TGTGCCAGCAGCCCGAGCGGGGGTGTCTACGAGCAGTACTTC. Its translation: CASSPSGGVYEQYF.

In its sample, this clone was seen once. This sequence joins TRBV27 and TRBJ1-1; D possibly corresponds to TRBD1 (5 bases). Trimming shortened V by 5 bases and J by 1 base, and 11 bases separated the two germline ends. The CDR3 runs to 14 residues. Germline V CDR1 and CDR2: MNHEY, SMNVEV (reference sequence). The CDR3 loop is CASSPQGQNTEAFF. The DNA for the CDR3 is TGTGCCAGCAGTCCCCAAGGACAGAACACTGAAGCTTTCTTT.

The chain links TRBV3-1 (or the pseudogene TRBV3-2) to TRBJ2-1; no clear D. V lost 4 bases and J lost 5, with 15 bases in between. This CDR3 is built from 15 residues. In germline, CDR1 is LGHDT, CDR2 YNNKEL (reference sequence). For the CDR3, the DNA is TGTGCCAGCAGCCGACACGCGATCACGGACAATGAGCAGTTCTTC. Protein sequence: CASSRHAITDNEQFF.

For the CDR3, the DNA is TGTGCCAGTAGTATCGTAAGTAGAAATCAGCCCCAGCATTTT. Protein: CASSIVSRNQPQHF. The chain couples TRBV19 to TRBJ1-5; D is unresolved. The germline gives CDR1 LNHDA, CDR2 SQIVND (reference sequence). The CDR3 has 14 residues. V was cut by 3 bases and J by 4 bases, with 10 bases left in between. The complete variable domain, with remaining parts taken from reference TRBV19 and TRBJ1-5, reads DGGITQSPKYLFRKEGQNVTLSCEQNLNHDAMYWYRQDPGQGLRLIYYSQIVNDFQKGDIAEGYSVSREKKESFPLTVTSAQKNPTAFYLCASSIVSRNQPQHFGDGTRLSIL.

This chain uses TRBV10-2 with TRBJ2-7, with a weak D call TRBD1 (5 bases). The V gene's germline CDR1 is WSHSY and CDR2 SAAADI. There are 15 residues in the CDR3. Trimming took off 8 bases at V and 0 bases at J, with 17 bases between the two ends. CDR3 DNA: TGCGCCAGCGCCGACAGACCCAGGAGCTCCTACGAGCAGTACTTC. It specifies CASADRPRSSYEQYF.

The chain couples TRBV28 to TRBJ2-7, with a tentative D call TRBD1 (5 bases). V gave up 3 bases and J gave up 0 bases, with 9 bases separating them. This CDR3 has 14 residues. CDR1 and CDR2 (germline): MDHEN, SYDVKM. CDR3 bases: TGTGCCAGCAGTTTTCAGGGTCACTCCTACGAGCAGTACTTC. Its translation is CASSFQGHSYEQYF.